The table lists the clone carrying this T cell receptor (beta chain) with a count of one. The sample belongs to a study of CD8+ T cells in alopecia areata. The CDR3 is made up of 18 amino acids. V dropped 0 bases and J dropped 4 bases, with 21 bases sitting between them. Germline loops: CDR1 PRHDT, CDR2 FYEKMQ (reference sequence). Following RNA extraction, reverse transcription yielded cDNA that acted as the sequencing template. Here immunoSEQ multiplex PCR was the method, and the copy in TCRdb shows in-frame clones only, minus some. Here the sample spans about 200,000 clones, more than 55% being singletons.

This TCR came from a human donor in good health. Input material: CD8+ T cells sorted from blood. The rearrangement uses TRBV13 and TRBJ1-2, with a possible D match to TRBD1 (5 bases). DNA for the CDR3: TGTGCCAGCAGCTTAGGCCTAGGCAGGGACTCGACCACCTATGGCTACACCTTC. Its protein is CASSLGLGRDSTTYGYTF.